A selection of T cell receptor beta chains follows, all from one sample in a study of blood T cell repertoires in COVID-19. Using immunoSEQ multiplex PCR, the repertoire was profiled, and TCRdb retains in-frame clones only, with some absent. Of about 82,000 clones in the sample, 75% to 90% are singletons; the top ten hold 9.5% to 15%. The sample taken for sequencing was peripheral blood. All receptors derive from a woman aged 40 to 49 with active or convalescent COVID-19. Both conserved end residues are part of each CDR3. The order of the fields is V gene, D gene, clone size, J gene, CDR3 protein, CDR3 DNA. The D gene is left open where the match is weak. Rows give clone size only sometimes, using once, few, many, or a class for an expanded clone.

V gene: TRBV2
D gene: .
clone size: .
J gene: TRBJ1-6
CDR3 protein: CASSPTGNNSPLHF
CDR3 DNA: TGTGCCAGTAGCCCGACAGGAAATAATTCACCCCTCCACTTT

V gene: TRBV19
D gene: TRBD2
clone size: .
J gene: TRBJ2-2
CDR3 protein: CASSLRGGPANTGELFF
CDR3 DNA: TGTGCCAGTAGTCTTCGGGGGGGGCCCGCGAACACCGGGGAGCTGTTTTTT

V gene: TRBV28
D gene: TRBD1
clone size: .
J gene: TRBJ1-5
CDR3 protein: CASSRTGQGGNQPQHF
CDR3 DNA: TGTGCCAGCAGTCGAACGGGACAGGGAGGCAATCAGCCCCAGCATTTT

V gene: TRBV19
D gene: .
clone size: .
J gene: TRBJ2-7
CDR3 protein: CASSIAGVGTYEQYF
CDR3 DNA: TGTGCCAGTAGTATAGCAGGGGTGGGGACCTACGAGCAGTACTTC

V gene: TRBV4-3
D gene: TRBD2
clone size: .
J gene: TRBJ2-2
CDR3 protein: CASSQDNSGRLQAGELFF
CDR3 DNA: TGCGCCAGCAGCCAAGATAATAGCGGGAGGCTCCAGGCCGGGGAGCTGTTTTTT

V gene: TRBV6-2/TRBV6-3
D gene: TRBD1
clone size: .
J gene: TRBJ2-7
CDR3 protein: CASSWLGQTYEQYF
CDR3 DNA: TGTGCCAGCAGTTGGTTGGGACAGACCTACGAGCAGTACTTC

V gene: TRBV28
D gene: TRBD2
clone size: .
J gene: TRBJ2-3
CDR3 protein: CASSSGGGSDTQYF
CDR3 DNA: TGTGCCAGCTCTAGCGGGGGGGGGTCAGATACGCAGTATTTT

V gene: TRBV6-2/TRBV6-3
D gene: TRBD1
clone size: .
J gene: TRBJ1-3
CDR3 protein: CASSGQGFDTIYF
CDR3 DNA: TGTGCCAGCAGCGGACAGGGGTTCGACACCATATATTTT

V gene: TRBV6-2/TRBV6-3
D gene: TRBD2
clone size: .
J gene: TRBJ2-1
CDR3 protein: CASSYSSGGPSSYNEQFF
CDR3 DNA: TGTGCCAGCAGTTATTCCAGCGGGGGCCCTAGCTCCTACAATGAGCAGTTCTTC

V gene: TRBV4-3
D gene: .
clone size: .
J gene: TRBJ2-1
CDR3 protein: CASSQDYHRTYSYNEQFF
CDR3 DNA: TGCGCCAGCAGCCAAGATTATCACCGAACCTATTCCTACAATGAGCAGTTCTTC

V gene: TRBV4-3
D gene: TRBD1
clone size: .
J gene: TRBJ2-7
CDR3 protein: CASSQGTGGAYEQYF
CDR3 DNA: TGCGCCAGCAGCCAAGGGACAGGGGGTGCCTACGAGCAGTACTTC

V gene: TRBV5-1
D gene: TRBD1
clone size: .
J gene: TRBJ2-7
CDR3 protein: CASSWTGTGEQYF
CDR3 DNA: TGCGCCAGCAGCTGGACCGGGACAGGCGAGCAGTACTTC

V gene: TRBV7-9
D gene: .
clone size: .
J gene: TRBJ2-7
CDR3 protein: CASSLVPSNYEQYF
CDR3 DNA: TGTGCCAGCAGCTTAGTGCCCAGTAACTACGAGCAGTACTTC

V gene: TRBV4-3
D gene: TRBD2
clone size: .
J gene: TRBJ2-1
CDR3 protein: CASSQVLAGGPSNEQFF
CDR3 DNA: TGCGCCAGCAGCCAAGTCCTAGCGGGGGGGCCGAGCAATGAGCAGTTCTTC

V gene: TRBV10-3
D gene: TRBD1
clone size: .
J gene: TRBJ1-4
CDR3 protein: CAISEGQDNEKLFF
CDR3 DNA: TGTGCCATCAGTGAGGGACAGGACAACGAAAAACTGTTTTTT

V gene: TRBV7-9
D gene: .
clone size: .
J gene: TRBJ1-6
CDR3 protein: CASSLYRGWGVDSPLHF
CDR3 DNA: TGTGCCAGCAGCTTATACCGCGGGTGGGGGGTGGATTCACCCCTCCACTTT

V gene: TRBV11-2
D gene: TRBD2
clone size: .
J gene: TRBJ2-5
CDR3 protein: CASSPWGRVETQYF
CDR3 DNA: TGTGCCAGCAGCCCTTGGGGGAGGGTAGAGACCCAGTACTTC

V gene: TRBV7-6
D gene: TRBD2
clone size: .
J gene: TRBJ2-7
CDR3 protein: CASSPGGGSGGSYEQYF
CDR3 DNA: TGTGCCAGCAGCCCTGGAGGGGGTAGCGGGGGCTCCTACGAGCAGTACTTC

V gene: TRBV2
D gene: .
clone size: .
J gene: TRBJ1-4
CDR3 protein: CASSYNREPNEKLFF
CDR3 DNA: TGTGCCAGCAGTTATAACAGGGAGCCTAATGAAAAACTGTTTTTT

V gene: TRBV29-1
D gene: .
clone size: .
J gene: TRBJ1-2
CDR3 protein: CSAGEGRGYGYTF
CDR3 DNA: TGCAGCGCTGGGGAGGGGAGAGGGTATGGCTACACCTTC

V gene: TRBV4-1
D gene: .
clone size: .
J gene: TRBJ1-6
CDR3 protein: CASSQRQNSPLHF
CDR3 DNA: TGCGCCAGCAGCCAACGACAGAATTCACCCCTCCACTTT

V gene: TRBV7-8
D gene: TRBD2
clone size: .
J gene: TRBJ2-5
CDR3 protein: CASSSPGGGTQETQYF
CDR3 DNA: TGTGCCAGCAGCTCCCCGGGGGGAGGGACCCAAGAGACCCAGTACTTC

V gene: TRBV10-1
D gene: .
clone size: .
J gene: TRBJ2-3
CDR3 protein: CASSLQVSDTQYF
CDR3 DNA: TGCGCCAGCAGTTTGCAGGTCTCAGATACGCAGTATTTT

V gene: TRBV30
D gene: .
clone size: .
J gene: TRBJ2-5
CDR3 protein: CAWGSVGETQYF
CDR3 DNA: TGTGCCTGGGGAAGCGTCGGAGAGACCCAGTACTTC

V gene: TRBV28
D gene: .
clone size: .
J gene: TRBJ2-3
CDR3 protein: CASSLEAGTQYF
CDR3 DNA: TGTGCCAGCAGTTTAGAGGCGGGGACGCAGTATTTT

V gene: TRBV2
D gene: TRBD1
clone size: .
J gene: TRBJ1-5
CDR3 protein: CASSGQGDQPQHF
CDR3 DNA: TGTGCCAGCAGCGGACAGGGGGACCAGCCCCAGCATTTT

V gene: TRBV4-1
D gene: TRBD1
clone size: few
J gene: TRBJ1-5
CDR3 protein: CASSVGQGARQPQHF
CDR3 DNA: TGCGCCAGCAGCGTCGGACAGGGGGCGCGGCAGCCCCAGCATTTT

V gene: TRBV5-4
D gene: TRBD1
clone size: .
J gene: TRBJ2-7
CDR3 protein: CASSPSGQGTYEQYF
CDR3 DNA: TGTGCCAGCAGCCCGTCGGGACAGGGCACCTACGAGCAGTACTTC

V gene: TRBV5-4
D gene: TRBD2
clone size: .
J gene: TRBJ2-5
CDR3 protein: CASSLPLAGGPQETQYF
CDR3 DNA: TGTGCCAGCAGCTTGCCCCTAGCGGGGGGCCCCCAAGAGACCCAGTACTTC

V gene: TRBV7-3
D gene: TRBD2
clone size: .
J gene: TRBJ2-2
CDR3 protein: CASSSRSGGTGELFF
CDR3 DNA: TGTGCCAGCAGCTCCCGTAGCGGGGGCACCGGGGAGCTGTTTTTT

V gene: TRBV5-1
D gene: .
clone size: .
J gene: TRBJ2-1
CDR3 protein: CASSSVGDEQFF
CDR3 DNA: TGCGCCAGCAGCTCAGTGGGCGATGAGCAGTTCTTC

V gene: TRBV9
D gene: .
clone size: .
J gene: TRBJ2-5
CDR3 protein: CASSGTGGQEETQYF
CDR3 DNA: TGTGCCAGCAGCGGGACGGGGGGCCAAGAAGAGACCCAGTACTTC

V gene: TRBV15
D gene: .
clone size: .
J gene: TRBJ2-4
CDR3 protein: CATSRDHSGHGKNIQYF
CDR3 DNA: TGTGCCACCAGCAGAGATCATTCGGGACACGGGAAAAACATTCAGTACTTC

V gene: TRBV4-3
D gene: .
clone size: .
J gene: TRBJ2-1
CDR3 protein: CASSQGRGNEQFF
CDR3 DNA: TGCGCCAGCAGCCAAGGCAGGGGCAATGAGCAGTTCTTC

V gene: TRBV7-9
D gene: .
clone size: .
J gene: TRBJ2-3
CDR3 protein: CASSTWRQATDTQYF
CDR3 DNA: TGTGCCAGCAGCACATGGAGACAGGCTACAGATACGCAGTATTTT

V gene: TRBV27
D gene: .
clone size: few
J gene: TRBJ1-1
CDR3 protein: CASSLSDPREAEAFF
CDR3 DNA: TGTGCCAGCAGTTTATCGGACCCTAGGGAGGCTGAAGCTTTCTTT

V gene: TRBV6-6
D gene: .
clone size: once
J gene: TRBJ1-4
CDR3 protein: CASSYVEINEKLFF
CDR3 DNA: TGTGCCAGCAGTTACGTGGAGATTAATGAAAAACTGTTTTTT

V gene: TRBV3-1/TRBV3-2
D gene: TRBD1
clone size: .
J gene: TRBJ1-3
CDR3 protein: CASSQGAGGENTIYF
CDR3 DNA: TGTGCCAGCAGCCAAGGGGCAGGGGGTGAAAACACCATATATTTT

V gene: TRBV10-3
D gene: TRBD1
clone size: .
J gene: TRBJ2-2
CDR3 protein: CAIGGQGSIANTGELFF
CDR3 DNA: TGTGCCATCGGGGGACAGGGTTCGATCGCGAACACCGGGGAGCTGTTTTTT

V gene: TRBV5-1
D gene: .
clone size: .
J gene: TRBJ2-2
CDR3 protein: CASSLAVQGTGELFF
CDR3 DNA: TGCGCCAGCAGCTTGGCCGTTCAGGGAACCGGGGAGCTGTTTTTT

V gene: TRBV3-1/TRBV3-2
D gene: .
clone size: .
J gene: TRBJ1-2
CDR3 protein: CASSPGYYGYTF
CDR3 DNA: TGTGCCAGCAGCCCAGGGTACTATGGCTACACCTTC

V gene: TRBV12-5
D gene: .
clone size: .
J gene: TRBJ2-1
CDR3 protein: CASGSGLGRVNEQFF
CDR3 DNA: TGTGCTAGTGGCTCGGGACTCGGCCGCGTCAATGAGCAGTTCTTC

V gene: TRBV6-6
D gene: TRBD1
clone size: .
J gene: TRBJ1-4
CDR3 protein: CASSNGQGRFEKLFF
CDR3 DNA: TGTGCCAGCAGTAACGGACAGGGAAGGTTTGAAAAACTGTTTTTT

V gene: TRBV9
D gene: .
clone size: few
J gene: TRBJ1-2
CDR3 protein: CASSAGHGDGYTF
CDR3 DNA: TGTGCCAGCAGCGCCGGGCACGGGGATGGCTACACCTTC

V gene: TRBV19
D gene: .
clone size: .
J gene: TRBJ2-7
CDR3 protein: CASSITRGRSEQYF
CDR3 DNA: TGTGCCAGTAGTATCACCAGGGGCCGATCCGAGCAGTACTTC

V gene: TRBV28
D gene: .
clone size: .
J gene: TRBJ1-2
CDR3 protein: CASTEGTAGYHGYTF
CDR3 DNA: TGTGCCAGCACCGAGGGAACGGCCGGCTACCATGGCTACACCTTC

V gene: TRBV27
D gene: .
clone size: .
J gene: TRBJ1-2
CDR3 protein: CASSSSQRAGGYTF
CDR3 DNA: TGTGCCAGCAGTTCCTCCCAAAGGGCAGGGGGCTACACCTTC

V gene: TRBV5-1
D gene: .
clone size: few
J gene: TRBJ2-5
CDR3 protein: CASSLGGTPQETQYF
CDR3 DNA: TGCGCCAGCAGCTTGGGGGGGACTCCCCAAGAGACCCAGTACTTC

V gene: TRBV5-1
D gene: TRBD1
clone size: once
J gene: TRBJ2-2
CDR3 protein: CASSSTGTLNTGELFF
CDR3 DNA: TGCGCCAGCAGCTCGACAGGGACGCTTAACACCGGGGAGCTGTTTTTT

V gene: TRBV6-6
D gene: TRBD1
clone size: .
J gene: TRBJ1-1
CDR3 protein: CASSYAGQGGAEAFF
CDR3 DNA: TGTGCCAGCAGTTACGCGGGACAGGGTGGTGCTGAAGCTTTCTTT

V gene: TRBV7-2
D gene: TRBD2
clone size: once
J gene: TRBJ2-5
CDR3 protein: CASSLERGNQETQYF
CDR3 DNA: TGTGCCAGCAGCTTAGAGCGGGGGAACCAAGAGACCCAGTACTTC

V gene: TRBV11-2
D gene: .
clone size: .
J gene: TRBJ2-5
CDR3 protein: CASSFGSQETQYF
CDR3 DNA: TGTGCCAGCAGCTTCGGGAGTCAAGAGACCCAGTACTTC

V gene: TRBV5-1
D gene: .
clone size: .
J gene: TRBJ1-4
CDR3 protein: CASSPTGGREKLFF
CDR3 DNA: TGCGCCAGCAGCCCGACTGGAGGACGGGAAAAACTGTTTTTT

V gene: TRBV7-2
D gene: .
clone size: .
J gene: TRBJ1-1
CDR3 protein: CASSLELNTEAFF
CDR3 DNA: TGTGCCAGCAGCTTAGAGCTGAACACTGAAGCTTTCTTT

V gene: TRBV21-1
D gene: .
clone size: .
J gene: TRBJ2-3
CDR3 protein: CASSKVRVPRGFFTDTQYF
CDR3 DNA: TGTGCCAGCAGCAAAGTTAGGGTCCCTAGGGGGTTTTTTACAGATACGCAGTATTTT

V gene: TRBV6-1
D gene: .
clone size: .
J gene: TRBJ2-5
CDR3 protein: CASSESRVVAAQYF
CDR3 DNA: TGTGCCAGCAGTGAATCCAGGGTGGTTGCGGCCCAGTACTTC

V gene: TRBV10-3
D gene: TRBD2
clone size: .
J gene: TRBJ2-7
CDR3 protein: CAISEMRLAGSYEQYF
CDR3 DNA: TGTGCCATCAGTGAAATGCGACTAGCGGGCTCCTACGAGCAGTACTTC

V gene: TRBV20-1
D gene: .
clone size: once
J gene: TRBJ1-5
CDR3 protein: CSASKGGMRDQPQHF
CDR3 DNA: TGCAGTGCTAGTAAGGGGGGGATGAGGGATCAGCCCCAGCATTTT

V gene: TRBV19
D gene: .
clone size: once
J gene: TRBJ1-5
CDR3 protein: CASSIGDAINQPQHF
CDR3 DNA: TGTGCCAGTAGTATCGGAGACGCGATAAATCAGCCCCAGCATTTT

V gene: TRBV28
D gene: TRBD1
clone size: few
J gene: TRBJ1-5
CDR3 protein: CASSSPGQGLSQHF
CDR3 DNA: TGTGCCAGCAGTTCACCGGGACAGGGTTTGTCCCAGCATTTT